The clone carrying this T cell receptor beta chain appeared a single time. Its antigen is currently unknown. This sample was included in a study of T cell responses to AZD1222 COVID-19 vaccine. Repertoires were generated with immunoSEQ multiplex PCR, while TCRdb's copy carries only in-frame clones and drops some. The sample lists 150,000 to 200,000 clones, roughly 92% occurring once. The CDR3 length is 14 residues. V was shortened by 2 bases and J by 11 bases, with 19 bases between the two germline ends. Germline V lookup: CDR1 GTSNPN, CDR2 SVGIG (reference sequence). Study conclusions and caveats: Unmutated variant regions are reportedly the target of nearly half of TCRs that are spike-specific. White British people made up most donors, females outnumbered males, and clonal diversity was possibly underestimated. In all cases, repertoires were sampled only after the peak T cell response.

The TCR comes from an adult who received the AZD1222 COVID-19 vaccine. This chain joins TRBV30 and TRBJ1-5; weak D call: TRBD1 (5 bases). The sample in question was peripheral blood, obtained 28 days after the second AZD1222 dose. In nucleotides, the CDR3 is TGTGCCTGGAGTCCTGCGGGGGGGAGGTGGGCCCAGCATTTT. This gives the protein CAWSPAGGRWAQHF.